These 16 T cell receptor beta chains came from one sample sequenced in a study of shared clonotypes between healthy human individuals. Clones were read by immunoSEQ multiplex PCR, and TCRdb kept only the in-frame ones, dropping some. The sample yields roughly 2 million clones, 90% to 95% seen once. Sequenced sample: naive CD4+ T cells sorted from blood. The subset: CD45RA+ positively selected. These TCRs come from a man aged 18-30 years in good health.

The chain joins TRBV5-1 to TRBJ2-1; 11 bases are shared with TRBD2. Trimming removed 3 bases from V and 8 bases from J; junction bases left unmatched: 10. CDR1 is SGHRS and CDR2 is YFSETQ in the germline V gene. The CDR3 is 16 amino acids. CDR3 in amino acids: CASSSPVTSGNDEQFF. CDR3 nucleotide sequence: TGCGCCAGCAGCTCCCCCGTGACTAGCGGGAACGATGAGCAGTTCTTC.

As regards this clone: The same CDR3 also results from other DNA sequences found in this sample. The rearrangement joins TRBV19 to TRBJ2-1; 11 positions agree with TRBD2. Germline CDR1 reads LNHDA; CDR2 reads SQIVND (reference sequence). The CDR3 is 15 residues long. J was trimmed by 6 bases and V by 1 base; bases with no gene match: 2. The CDR3 region is CASSIGLAGSNEQFF. The CDR3 nucleotides read TGTGCCAGTAGTATAGGACTAGCGGGGAGCAATGAGCAGTTCTTC.

This rearrangement joins TRBV5-1 to TRBJ1-1; D ambiguous. This CDR3 region has 14 residues. Trimming cost V 2 bases and J 1 base, with 9 bases left between them. CDR1 SGHRS and CDR2 YFSETQ come from the germline V gene. CDR3: CASSFTEANTEAFF. DNA of the CDR3: TGCGCCAGCAGCTTTACAGAAGCGAACACTGAAGCTTTCTTT.

The count of this clone is one. This chain uses TRBV10-3 with TRBJ2-7; TRBD2 might be the D (5 bases). There are 14 residues in the CDR3. V lost 10 bases to trimming and J lost 1 base, with 17 bases between them. Germline V gene data show CDR1 as ENHRY and CDR2 as SYGVKD. The DNA of the CDR3 is TGTGCCAGCTCGAGCGGCCCCCAGTCCTACGAGCAGTACTTC. Protein product: CASSSGPQSYEQYF.

The rearrangement uses TRBV5-1 and TRBJ2-1; 9 nucleotides match TRBD2. Losses at the gene ends were 6 bases for V and 4 bases for J; bases not matched to a gene: 8. Germline CDR1 reads SGHRS; CDR2 reads YFSETQ. This CDR3 is built from 15 residues. CDR3 protein: CASTLGTSPYNEQFF. The CDR3 DNA reads TGCGCCAGCACCCTTGGGACTAGCCCTTACAATGAGCAGTTCTTC.

Concerning this clone: This sample includes further DNA sequences coding for the same CDR3. The chain couples TRBV6-5 to TRBJ1-2; D uncertain. Per the germline V gene, CDR1 is MNHEY and CDR2 is SVGAGI. The CDR3 is 13 residues long. V dropped 2 bases and J dropped 4 bases, with 8 bases sitting between them. The DNA of the CDR3 is TGTGCCAGCAGTTACGACGGAATCTATGGCTACACCTTC. It encodes CASSYDGIYGYTF.

As regards this clone: Other DNA variants within this sample encode the same CDR3. The chain uses TRBV5-1 and TRBJ2-2, with D unclear. Per germline, CDR1 SGHRS and CDR2 YFSETQ. Between the trimmed V and J ends, which lost 0 bases and 3 bases, there was a span of 9 bases. The CDR3 totals 15 residues. CDR3 bases: TGCGCCAGCAGCTTGGGAGACCGAGACACCGGGGAGCTGTTTTTT. Its protein is CASSLGDRDTGELFF.

V usage is TRBV7-2 and J usage is TRBJ1-6; TRBD1 matches at 9 bases. The length of the CDR3 is 16 residues. CDR1 is SGHTA and CDR2 is FQGNSA in the germline V gene. The ends lost 5 bases at V and 10 bases at J; junction bases unmatched: 12. The CDR3 loop is CASSITDRGTLSPLHF. DNA for the CDR3: TGTGCCAGCAGCATCACGGACAGGGGAACTCTCTCACCCCTCCACTTT.

This chain connects TRBV19 to TRBJ1-3, with a tentative D call TRBD1 (6 bases). This CDR3 has 14 residues. V was shortened by 9 bases and J by 0 bases, with 12 bases between the two germline ends. From germline, CDR1 is LNHDA and CDR2 SQIVND (reference sequence). CDR3 DNA sequence: TGTGCCAGCAACAGGGAATACTCTGGAAACACCATATATTTT. Translating it yields CASNREYSGNTIYF.

This chain links TRBV2 with TRBJ1-2; tentatively, D is TRBD1 (5 bases). Trimming removed 5 bases from V and 12 bases from J, with 25 bases in between. From germline, CDR1 is SNHLY and CDR2 FYNNEI. There are 15 residues in the CDR3. CDR3 sequence: CASSPRVVGTGEDTF. CDR3 nucleotides: TGTGCCAGCAGTCCCCGTGTAGTAGGGACCGGGGAGGACACCTTC.

In this sample, this clone turned up once. J is TRBJ2-7 and V is TRBV6-1; TRBD2 aligns across 8 bases. The CDR3 has 14 amino acids. Germline V CDR1 and CDR2: MNHNS, SASEGT. Trimming removed 3 bases from V and 2 bases from J; junction bases left unmatched: 3. DNA of the CDR3: TGTGCCAGCAGTGACGGGGGGGGAACCTACGAGCAGTACTTC. It codes for CASSDGGGTYEQYF.

The chain uses TRBV6-4 and TRBJ2-3; D is possibly TRBD1 (5 bases). From germline, CDR1 is MRHNA and CDR2 SNTAGT. The CDR3 has 13 amino acids. V was trimmed by 4 bases and J by 1 base, leaving 6 bases between them. CDR3 amino acids: CASSGQRTDTQYF. The CDR3 nucleotides read TGTGCCAGCAGTGGACAGCGCACAGATACGCAGTATTTT.

This rearrangement joins TRBV30 to TRBJ1-6; maybe TRBD1 (5 bases). The CDR3 is made up of 16 amino acids. Germline V gene sequence: CDR1 GTSNPN, CDR2 SVGIG (reference sequence). Trimming took off 5 bases at V and 9 bases at J, with 23 bases between the two ends. CDR3 nucleotides: TGTGCCTGGGAACTAATTACAGGAGGACGTAGTTCACCCCTCCACTTT. This codes for CAWELITGGRSSPLHF.

The chain couples TRBV6-1 to TRBJ1-2, with D perhaps matching TRBD1 (6 bases). This CDR3 is built from 17 residues. The germline V gene has CDR1 MNHNS and CDR2 SASEGT. V dropped 2 bases and J dropped 4 bases, with 20 bases sitting between them. The CDR3 reads CASSEKTAGHTFYGYTF. The CDR3 coding sequence is TGTGCCAGCAGTGAAAAAACCGCGGGACATACTTTCTATGGCTACACCTTC.

The chain joins TRBV7-2 to TRBJ2-7; 12 bases fit TRBD2. This CDR3 contains 15 residues. CDR1 SGHTA and CDR2 FQGNSA come from the germline V gene. Trimming cost V 5 bases and J 4 bases; bases outside gene matches: 6. The CDR3 spells CASSPGLAGKYEQYF. The CDR3, as DNA: TGTGCCAGCAGCCCAGGACTAGCGGGGAAGTACGAGCAGTACTTC.

The genes are TRBV18 and TRBJ2-1, with 11 positions matching TRBD2. Germline lookup yields CDR1 KGHSH and CDR2 LQKENI. J gave up 1 base and V 3 bases, and 8 bases lay outside the gene matches. The length of the CDR3 is 18 residues. The CDR3 coding sequence is TGTGCCAGCTCACCTACTTTGACTAGCGGGGTATCCTACAATGAGCAGTTCTTC. Amino acid sequence: CASSPTLTSGVSYNEQFF.